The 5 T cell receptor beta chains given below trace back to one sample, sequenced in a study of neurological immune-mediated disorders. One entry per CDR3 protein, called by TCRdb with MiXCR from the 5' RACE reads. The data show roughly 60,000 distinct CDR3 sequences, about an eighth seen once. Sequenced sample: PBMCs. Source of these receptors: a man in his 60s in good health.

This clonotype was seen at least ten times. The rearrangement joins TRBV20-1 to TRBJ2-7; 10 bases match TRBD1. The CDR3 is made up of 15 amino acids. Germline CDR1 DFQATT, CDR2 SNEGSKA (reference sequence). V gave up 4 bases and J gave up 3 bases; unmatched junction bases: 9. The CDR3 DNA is TGCAGTGCTACACCTCCGGGACAGGGGTTCTACGAGCAGTACTTC. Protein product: CSATPPGQGFYEQYF.

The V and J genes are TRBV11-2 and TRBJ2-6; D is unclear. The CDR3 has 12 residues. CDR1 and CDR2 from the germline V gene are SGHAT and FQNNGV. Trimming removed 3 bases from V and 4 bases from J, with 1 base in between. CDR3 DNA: TGTGCCAGCAGCTTGGGGGCCAACGTCCTGACTTTC. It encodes CASSLGANVLTF.

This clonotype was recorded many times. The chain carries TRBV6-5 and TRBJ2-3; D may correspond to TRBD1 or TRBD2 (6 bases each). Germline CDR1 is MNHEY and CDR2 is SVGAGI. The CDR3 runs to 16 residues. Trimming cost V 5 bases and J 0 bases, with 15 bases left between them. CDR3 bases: TGTGCCAGCAGTGGGGGCTGGGGGGAGAGCACAGATACGCAGTATTTT. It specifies CASSGGWGESTDTQYF.

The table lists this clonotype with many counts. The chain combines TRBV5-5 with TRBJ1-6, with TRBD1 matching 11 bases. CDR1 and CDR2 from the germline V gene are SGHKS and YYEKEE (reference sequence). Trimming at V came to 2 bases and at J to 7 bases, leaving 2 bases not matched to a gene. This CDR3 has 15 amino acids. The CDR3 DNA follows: TGTGCCAGCAGCTTCGGACAGGGGGCGAATTCACCCCTCCACTTT. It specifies CASSFGQGANSPLHF. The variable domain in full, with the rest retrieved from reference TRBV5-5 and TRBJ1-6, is DAGVTQSPTHLIKTRGQQVTLRCSPISGHKSVSWYQQVLGQGPQFIFQYYEKEERGRGNFPDRFSARQFPNYSSELNVNALLLGDSALYLCASSFGQGANSPLHFGNGTRLTVT.

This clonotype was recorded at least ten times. The DNA of the CDR3 is TGTGCCAGCAGGAAAAAGAAAATGGGGGCAGGGCATAATGAAAAACTGTTTTTT. Protein: CASRKKKMGAGHNEKLFF. This chain uses TRBV5-6 with TRBJ1-4; maybe TRBD1 (6 bases). V was pared by 5 bases and J by 4 bases, with 24 bases between. There are 18 residues in the CDR3. Germline V CDR1 and CDR2: SGHDT, YYEEEE.